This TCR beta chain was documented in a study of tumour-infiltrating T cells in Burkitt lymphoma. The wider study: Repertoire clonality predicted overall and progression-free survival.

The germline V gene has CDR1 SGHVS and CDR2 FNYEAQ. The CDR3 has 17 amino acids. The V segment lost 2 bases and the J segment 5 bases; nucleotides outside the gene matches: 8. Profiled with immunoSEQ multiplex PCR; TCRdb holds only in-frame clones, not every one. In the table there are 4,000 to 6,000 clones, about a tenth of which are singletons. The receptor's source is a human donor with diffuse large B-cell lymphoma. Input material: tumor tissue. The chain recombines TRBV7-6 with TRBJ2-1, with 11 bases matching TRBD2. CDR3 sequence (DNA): TGTGCCAGCAGCTTATGGGGTAGCGGGGGGGCTGACAATGAGCAGTTCTTC. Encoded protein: CASSLWGSGGADNEQFF.